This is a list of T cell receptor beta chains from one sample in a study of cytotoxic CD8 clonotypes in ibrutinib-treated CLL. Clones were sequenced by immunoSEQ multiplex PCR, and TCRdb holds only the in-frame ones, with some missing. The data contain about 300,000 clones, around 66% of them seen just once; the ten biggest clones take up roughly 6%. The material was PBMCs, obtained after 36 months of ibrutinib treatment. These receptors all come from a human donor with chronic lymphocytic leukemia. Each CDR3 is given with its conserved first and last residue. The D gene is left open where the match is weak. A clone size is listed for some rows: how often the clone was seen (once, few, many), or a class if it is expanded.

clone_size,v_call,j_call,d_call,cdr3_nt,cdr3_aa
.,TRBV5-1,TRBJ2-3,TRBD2,TGCGCCAGCAGCTCAGGACTAGCGGGGAGCACAGATACGCAGTATTTT,CASSSGLAGSTDTQYF
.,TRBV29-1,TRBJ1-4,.,TGCAGCGCCCTAAACAGTCTTGCAACTAATGAAAAACTGTTTTTT,CSALNSLATNEKLFF
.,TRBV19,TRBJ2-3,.,TGTGCCAGTAGTATTGCGGCTAGCACAGATACGCAGTATTTT,CASSIAASTDTQYF
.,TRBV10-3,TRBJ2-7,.,TGTGCCATCAGTGATTCGACAACCTCCTACGAGCAGTACTTC,CAISDSTTSYEQYF
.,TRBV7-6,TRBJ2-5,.,TGTGCCAGCAGCTTAGACGCAGTCACCAAAGAGACCCAGTACTTC,CASSLDAVTKETQYF
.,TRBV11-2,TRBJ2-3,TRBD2,TGTGCCAGCAGCTTGCCGGGACTAACCACAGATACGCAGTATTTT,CASSLPGLTTDTQYF
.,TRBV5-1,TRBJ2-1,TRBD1,TGCGCCAGCAGCCGGACAGGGGACAATGAGCAGTTCTTC,CASSRTGDNEQFF
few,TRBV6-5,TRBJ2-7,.,TGTGCCAGCAGCCCCCACAGGGATGCGGTGTACGAGCAGTACTTC,CASSPHRDAVYEQYF
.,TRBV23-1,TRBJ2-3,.,TGCGCCAGCAGTCAATTCCTCGGGACACCGCCAGATACGCAGTATTTT,CASSQFLGTPPDTQYF
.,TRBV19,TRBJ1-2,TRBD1,TGTGCCAGTACAAGGGAAGACGGACAGGGGGCGGATGGCTACACCTTC,CASTREDGQGADGYTF
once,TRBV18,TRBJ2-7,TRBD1,TGTGCCAGCTCACGGGCCGGGACAGGGATCCACGAGCAGTACTTC,CASSRAGTGIHEQYF
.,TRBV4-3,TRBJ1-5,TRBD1,TGCGCCAGCAGCCCAGGGACAGAATATCAGCCCCAGCATTTT,CASSPGTEYQPQHF
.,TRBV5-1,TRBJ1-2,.,TGCGCCAGCAGCTTGATGGGGGCCGCGGACTATGGCTACACCTTC,CASSLMGAADYGYTF
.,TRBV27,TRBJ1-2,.,TGTGCCAGCAGTTTTACCGCCACGGGCCCACTATATGGCTACACCTTC,CASSFTATGPLYGYTF
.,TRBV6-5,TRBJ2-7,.,TGTGCCAGCAGTTCCCGACCGGACTTGGACGAGCAGTACTTC,CASSSRPDLDEQYF
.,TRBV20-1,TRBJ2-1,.,TGCAGTGCTATAGCAGGGGAGCAGTTCTTC,CSAIAGEQFF
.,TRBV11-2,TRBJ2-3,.,TGTGCCAGCAGCTTAGCCGCAAGCACGCAGTATTTT,CASSLAASTQYF
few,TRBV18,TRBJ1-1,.,TGTGCCAGCTCACCAATGTTGGGGACACACACTGAAGCTTTCTTT,CASSPMLGTHTEAFF
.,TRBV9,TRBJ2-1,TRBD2,TGTGCCAGCAGCGTAGAGGTAACTAGCGGGGTATACAATGAGCAGTTCTTC,CASSVEVTSGVYNEQFF
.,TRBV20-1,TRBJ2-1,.,TGCAGTGCTAGCGGCAGAAATGAGCAGTTCTTC,CSASGRNEQFF
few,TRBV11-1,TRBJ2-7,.,TGTGCCAGCAGCTTAGGACGAAGGTCAGGAGAGCAGTACTTC,CASSLGRRSGEQYF
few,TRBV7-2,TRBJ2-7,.,TGTGCCAGCAGCTTAGGGGAGCGGGTGCAGTACTTC,CASSLGERVQYF
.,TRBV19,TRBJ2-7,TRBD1,TGTGCCAGAAGGGACAGGGACTCCTACGAGCAGTACTTC,CARRDRDSYEQYF
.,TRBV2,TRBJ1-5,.,TGTGCCAGCAGTGAAGTGGAGGCTAGCAATCAGCCCCAGCATTTT,CASSEVEASNQPQHF
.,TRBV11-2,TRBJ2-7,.,TGTGCCAGCAGCTTAGCATCAGGCGAGCAGTACTTC,CASSLASGEQYF
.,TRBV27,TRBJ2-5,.,TGTGCCAGCAGTCCTCTAGGACAGCACCAAGAGACCCAGTACTTC,CASSPLGQHQETQYF
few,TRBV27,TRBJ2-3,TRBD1,TGTGCCAGCAGTTTGGACAGGGCCGCAGATACGCAGTATTTT,CASSLDRAADTQYF
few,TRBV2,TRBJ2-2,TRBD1,TGTGCCAGCAGCCCAGACAGGGTGTTCACCGGGGAGCTGTTTTTT,CASSPDRVFTGELFF
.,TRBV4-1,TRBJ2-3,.,TGCGCCAGCAGCCAAGACGCTACAACCTATACGCAGTATTTT,CASSQDATTYTQYF
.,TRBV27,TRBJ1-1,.,TGTGCCAGCTGGAGGGGGGTGAACACTGAAGCTTTCTTT,CASWRGVNTEAFF
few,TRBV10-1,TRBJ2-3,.,TGCGCCAGCAGTGAGCCACAGGGTGCTACGCAGTATTTT,CASSEPQGATQYF
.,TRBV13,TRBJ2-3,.,TGTGCCAGCAGCTTCCAACGAGCGGATACGCAGTATTTT,CASSFQRADTQYF
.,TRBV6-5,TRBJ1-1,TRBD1,TGTGCCAGCAGTTACTCCAGGACAGGGCCCGGTGGAGCTTTCTTT,CASSYSRTGPGGAFF
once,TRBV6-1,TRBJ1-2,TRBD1,TGTGCCAGCAGTGCACCGGGACAGGGCCTCAATTACTATGGCTACACCTTC,CASSAPGQGLNYYGYTF
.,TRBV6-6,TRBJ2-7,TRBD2,TGTGCCAGCAGCCTAGATAGCGGGAGGGCCGGCAAAGAGCAGTACTTC,CASSLDSGRAGKEQYF
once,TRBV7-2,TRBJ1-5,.,TGTGCCAGCAGCCAATTCGGAGGAGGCAATCAGCCCCAGCATTTT,CASSQFGGGNQPQHF
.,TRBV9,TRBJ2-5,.,TGTGCCAGCAGCGTAGTATCGGGTTCGGGGACCCAGTACTTC,CASSVVSGSGTQYF
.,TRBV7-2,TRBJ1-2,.,TGTGCCAGCAGCTTAGTTCCGGCAGGAGACTATGGCTACACCTTC,CASSLVPAGDYGYTF
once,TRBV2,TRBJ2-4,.,TGTGCCAGCAGTGGAGGGGCCTGGACAGAGAAAAACATTCAGTACTTC,CASSGGAWTEKNIQYF
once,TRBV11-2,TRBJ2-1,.,TGTGCCAGCACCTTGCACGGGGTGCCCCCATACAATGAGCAGTTCTTC,CASTLHGVPPYNEQFF
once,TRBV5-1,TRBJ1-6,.,TGCGCCAGCAGCTTGTTGACAGGACTCGGGTTTAATTCACCCCTCCACTTT,CASSLLTGLGFNSPLHF
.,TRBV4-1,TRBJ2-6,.,TGCGCCAGCAGCCAAAATGTGGATAGTTACTCTGGGGCCAACGTCCTGACTTTC,CASSQNVDSYSGANVLTF
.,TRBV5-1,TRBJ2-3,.,TGCGCCAGCAGCTTGTTTATCGAAGGTACGGACAGAGGTACGCAGTATTTT,CASSLFIEGTDRGTQYF
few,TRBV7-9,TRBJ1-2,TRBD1,TGTGCCAGCAGTCCTTCAGGGCCCACAGGGGATAGGGGCTACACCTTC,CASSPSGPTGDRGYTF
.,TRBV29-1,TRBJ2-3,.,TGCAGCGCCGGCAGGGGTTTCACAGATACGCAGTATTTT,CSAGRGFTDTQYF
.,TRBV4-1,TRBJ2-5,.,TGCGCCAGCAGCCAAGACCGCGCGGAGATGTATGAGCAGTACTTC,CASSQDRAEMYEQYF
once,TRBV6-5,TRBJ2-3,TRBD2,TGTGCCAGCAGTCTTAGCGGGAGTGTGTATACGCAGTATTTT,CASSLSGSVYTQYF
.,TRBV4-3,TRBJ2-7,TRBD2,TGCGCCAGCAGCCAAGGGACACAATGGGGGACTAGCTCCTACGAGCAGTACTTC,CASSQGTQWGTSSYEQYF
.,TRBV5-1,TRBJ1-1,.,TGCGCCAGCAGCTTGAGGGATGGCACTGAAGCTTTCTTT,CASSLRDGTEAFF
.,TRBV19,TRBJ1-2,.,TGTGCCAGTAGCCCAGGACTGAACTATGGCTACACCTTC,CASSPGLNYGYTF
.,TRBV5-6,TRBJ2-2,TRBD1,TGTGCCAGCAGCTTAGACCGGGACAGATCAACGAACACCGGGGAGCTGTTTTTT,CASSLDRDRSTNTGELFF